This T cell receptor (beta chain) is from a study of blood T cells in healthy people across ages. Overall study findings and caveats: Naive CD4+ cell counts and diversity both ran higher in long-lived than in aged donors.

CDR1 MGHDK and CDR2 SYGVNS come from the germline V gene. Trimming at V came to 2 bases and at J to 1 base, leaving 1 base not matched to a gene. CDR3 length equals 14 residues. This clonotype was counted a single time. No antigen is known for it. A sample-barcoded 5' primer and a J-beta primer mix were used in a second PCR of about 7 to 11 cycles. CDR3-containing paired-end reads numbering at least 2.5 million came from each sample. One entry per CDR3 protein, called by TCRdb with MiXCR from the 5' RACE reads. The sample records 1,100,000 or so distinct CDR3 sequences, 45% being singletons. The receptor was isolated from a woman in her fifties or sixties in good health. The chain uses TRBV25-1 and TRBJ1-1; 7 bases are a match to TRBD1. What was sequenced was blood. CDR3 bases: TGTGCCAGCAGTGAACCAGGGGGGAACACTGAAGCTTTCTTT. It specifies CASSEPGGNTEAFF.